This T cell receptor beta chain was sequenced in a study of T cells in Graves' hyperthyroidism and ophthalmopathy (dated by TCRdb to about 2019). Describing the broader study: To identify TCR V-J signatures that set the groups apart, the researchers used a discovery cohort of 90 to 100 patients, made up of some 41 with Graves' ophthalmopathy and some 60 with stable Graves' hyperthyroidism. Prospective prediction of ophthalmopathy was tested in an independent validation cohort consisting of 18 hyperthyroidism patients and some 15 patients who later progressed to ophthalmopathy. In addition, the study compared T-cell repertoires in thyroid tissue and in blood from several Graves' hyperthyroidism patients. For training and testing, the approximately 97 patients in the discovery cohort were randomly divided in a 7:3 ratio. Following sampling, methimazole starting at 30 mg daily was given to hyperthyroidism patients, and high-dose intravenous methylprednisolone was given to ophthalmopathy patients. TCR Vbeta CDR3 sequencing of roughly 140 peripheral blood samples (fewer than 45 ophthalmopathy, under 80 hyperthyroidism and some 17 progressor patients) is reported in the paper.

The TCR beta CDR3 regions were amplified from RNA transcripts. The first round of RT-PCR for the TCR CDR3 was performed with the HTBI primer set and the Qiagen OneStep RT-PCR kit. The libraries were constructed in a second round of multiplex PCR and then size-selected and purified. Paired-end sequencing of the libraries was performed with 100 bp reads on an Illumina HiSeq2000. In the paper's pipeline: SOAPnuke was used to process the raw data, removing reads that contained adapters or uncalled bases, had a mean Phred below 15, or lacked an exact match to the constant primer or identifier. COPE v1.2.5 was used to merge high-quality paired reads, and clonotypes were defined as unique nucleotide sequences. Clonotypes were aligned to IMGT TRBV, TRBD and TRBJ reference segments using MiTCR v1.1. Analysis was restricted to V-J combinations with a frequency above 0.0001, which covered roughly 99% of repertoires. The TCS score was defined as F50 (clonal expansion) divided by E x V (chaos), with BLOSUM62-based TCRdist calculated between CDR3 peptides within each V-J. Welch's t-statistics and random forest reduced approximately 520 V-J features to fewer than 15, which were used in a naive Bayes classifier (R e1071). Thyroid-blood repertoire similarity was quantified with the Morisita-Horn index. TCRdb redid the processing of the public reads, applying fastp at Q25 and MiXCR, and retained in-frame beta chains. CDR3 protein duplicates are merged, each entry listing the most common genes and DNA. TCRdb, not the original authors, processed these V and J calls. This sample comprises 45,000 to 50,000 distinct CDR3 sequences, about half of them detected only once. Together, the top ten hold roughly a third of the sample.

Stable Graves' hyperthyroidism was defined as the absence of progression to ophthalmopathy over 18 months of follow-up. Hyperthyroidism patients were aged 18 to 65 years and newly diagnosed, with disease duration of less than 2 months. Any patient with an uncontrolled infection, another autoimmune disease, pregnancy or lactation was excluded. Clinical symptoms, serum thyroxine and TRAb, thyroid ultrasound, and orbital computed tomography formed the basis for the diagnoses. Total RNA was extracted using Trizol reagent, and RNA quality was assessed on an Agilent 2100 Bioanalyzer. This clonotype was detected a few times. Its specific antigen is unknown. Per-nucleotide qualities are absent, and no much larger clonotype sits a single base away. The CDR3 contains 16 residues, cysteine and phenylalanine counted. The DNA shown is the 48-base CDR3, in frame from base 1. For CDR1 and CDR2, the germline V gene lists LGHNA and YSLEER. V loses 0 bases, J loses 0 bases, and the germline ends lie 9 bases apart.

Study-wide conclusions, independent of this receptor: Ophthalmopathy was separated from stable hyperthyroidism by a 13 V-J signature model, with about 88% sensitivity and approximately 81% specificity obtained in cross-validation and 80%/75% obtained in testing. In validation, progression to ophthalmopathy was predicted by the model with 65% to 71% sensitivity and nearly 75% specificity, a median of approximately 7.1 months before onset. Most expanded thyroid clonotypes (frequency above 0.001) were also found in blood, which suggests that blood repertoires may mirror thyroid immune responses. No statistical method was used to fix the sample size in advance, and group allocation was not hidden from the investigators.

The sequencing input was peripheral blood or thyroid tissue (not recorded which). In this chain, TRBV4-3 is recombined with TRBJ1-3, with an unclear D gene assignment. The sequence derives from a woman aged 45-65 years with Graves' hyperthyroidism. The CDR3 reads as follows: CASSQEKPGSGNTIYF. The sequenced DNA: TGCGCCAGCAGCCAAGAGAAGCCGGGCTCTGGAAACACCATATATTTT.